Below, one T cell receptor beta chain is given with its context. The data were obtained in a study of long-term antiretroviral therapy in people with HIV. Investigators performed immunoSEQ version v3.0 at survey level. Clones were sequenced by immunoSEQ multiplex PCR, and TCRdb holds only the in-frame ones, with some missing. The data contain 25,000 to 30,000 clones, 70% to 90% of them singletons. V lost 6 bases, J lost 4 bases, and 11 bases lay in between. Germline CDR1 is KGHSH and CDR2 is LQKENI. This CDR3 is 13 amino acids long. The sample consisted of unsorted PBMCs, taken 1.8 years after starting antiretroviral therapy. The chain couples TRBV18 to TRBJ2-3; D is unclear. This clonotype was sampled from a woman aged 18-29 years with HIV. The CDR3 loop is CASSARRADTQYF. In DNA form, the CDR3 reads TGTGCCAGCTCGGCCAGACGGGCAGATACGCAGTATTTT. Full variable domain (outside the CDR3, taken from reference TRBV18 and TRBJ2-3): NAGVMQNPRHLVRRRGQEARLRCSPMKGHSHVYWYRQLPEEGLKFMVYLQKENIIDESGMPKERFSAEFPKEGPSILRIQQVVRGDSAAYFCASSARRADTQYFGPGTRLTVL.